The 2 T cell receptor beta chains in this list originate from one sample, sequenced in a study of blood T cell repertoires in COVID-19. Repertoires were generated with immunoSEQ multiplex PCR, while TCRdb's copy carries only in-frame clones and drops some. This table holds fewer than 300,000 clones, 83% found once. Sequences were obtained from peripheral blood. The receptors originated from a woman between 45 and 60 years old who had recovered from COVID-19.

The CDR3 protein is CASTIGGLPFNYGYTF. As DNA, the CDR3 is TGTGCCAGCACTATTGGAGGCCTGCCCTTTAACTATGGCTACACCTTC. The V gene is TRBV28, the J gene TRBJ1-2; D gene unclear. The CDR3 loop spans 16 amino acids. Looked up from germline, CDR1 is MDHEN and CDR2 is SYDVKM. Trimming pared 7 bases from V and 1 base from J, leaving 19 bases between.

As for this clone: The same CDR3 can be traced to other DNA sequences in this sample. This chain joins TRBV6-5 and TRBJ1-5, with D hard to call. The CDR3 has 13 residues. Deletions cut 0 bases from V and 5 bases from J, with 5 bases between. In germline, CDR1 is MNHEY, CDR2 SVGAGI. The CDR3 spells CASSYSRYQPQHF. CDR3 DNA sequence: TGTGCCAGCAGTTACTCGCGGTATCAGCCCCAGCATTTT.